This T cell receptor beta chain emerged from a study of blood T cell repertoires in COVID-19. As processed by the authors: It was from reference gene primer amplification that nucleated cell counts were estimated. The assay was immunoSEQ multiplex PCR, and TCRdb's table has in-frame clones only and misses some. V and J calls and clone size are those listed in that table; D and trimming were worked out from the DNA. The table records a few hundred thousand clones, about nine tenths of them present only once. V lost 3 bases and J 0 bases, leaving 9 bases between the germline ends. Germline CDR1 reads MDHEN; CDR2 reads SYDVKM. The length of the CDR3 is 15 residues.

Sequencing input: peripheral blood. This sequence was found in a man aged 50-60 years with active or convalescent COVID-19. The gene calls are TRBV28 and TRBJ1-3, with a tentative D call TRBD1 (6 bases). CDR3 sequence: CASSLVQGSGNTIYF. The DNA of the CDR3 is TGTGCCAGCAGTTTGGTACAGGGCTCTGGAAACACCATATATTTT. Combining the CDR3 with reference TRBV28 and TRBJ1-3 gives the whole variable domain DVKVTQSSRYLVKRTGEKVFLECVQDMDHENMFWYRQDPGLGLRLIYFSYDVKMKEKGDIPEGYSVSREKKERFSLILESASTNQTSMYLCASSLVQGSGNTIYFGEGSWLTVV.